This TCR beta chain was captured by sequencing in a study of blood T cells in healthy people across ages. Study results and caveats: Naive CD4+ cell counts and diversity both ran higher in long-lived than in aged donors.

This clonotype was found a few times. Antigen: not known. Germline CDR1 LNHNV, CDR2 YYDKDF (reference sequence). V lost 4 bases to trimming and J lost 0 bases; unmatched junction nucleotides: 6. This CDR3 is 17 amino acids long. The authors ran a second PCR of roughly 6 to 12 cycles using a sample-barcoded 5' primer and a J-beta primer mix. TCRdb analysed the 5' RACE reads with MiXCR anew, one entry per CDR3 protein. The data contain 1,100,000 or so distinct CDR3 sequences, 40% to 50% of them seen just once; the ten biggest clones take up approximately 17%. The extraction recovered at least 5.5 micrograms of total RNA per sample.

The receptor was isolated from a woman aged 55-70 years in good health. Sequenced input: blood. The genes are TRBV15 and TRBJ2-6; 7 nucleotides match TRBD1. The CDR3 loop reads CATSTRQGSSGANVLTF. CDR3 nucleotides: TGTGCCACCAGCACTCGACAGGGAAGCTCTGGGGCCAACGTCCTGACTTTC.